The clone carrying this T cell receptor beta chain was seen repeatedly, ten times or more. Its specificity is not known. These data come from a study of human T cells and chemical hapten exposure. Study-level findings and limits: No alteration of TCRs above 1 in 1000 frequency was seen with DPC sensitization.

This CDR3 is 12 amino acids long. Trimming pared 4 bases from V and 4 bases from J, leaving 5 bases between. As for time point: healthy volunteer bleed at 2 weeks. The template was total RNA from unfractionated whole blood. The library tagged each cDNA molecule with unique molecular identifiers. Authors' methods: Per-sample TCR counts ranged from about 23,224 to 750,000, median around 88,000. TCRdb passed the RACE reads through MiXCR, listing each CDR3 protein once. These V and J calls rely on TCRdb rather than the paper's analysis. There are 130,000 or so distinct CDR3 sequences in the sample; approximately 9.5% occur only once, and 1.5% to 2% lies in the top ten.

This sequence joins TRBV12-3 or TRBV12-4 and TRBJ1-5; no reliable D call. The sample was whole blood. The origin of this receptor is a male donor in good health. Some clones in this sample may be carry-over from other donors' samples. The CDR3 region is CASSWNNQPQHF. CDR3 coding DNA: TGTGCCAGCAGTTGGAATAATCAGCCCCAGCATTTT.